A single sample gave rise to the 10 T cell receptor beta chains below, sequenced in a study of PD-1 blockade in classical Hodgkin lymphoma. Brentuximab vedotin exposure varied, and every patient relapsed after autologous stem cell transplantation. Assay used: immunoSEQ multiplex PCR; TCRdb lists only in-frame clones, some missing. The repertoire holds about 75,000 clones, with about 92% as singletons. Sequencing was performed on peripheral blood mononuclear cells (PBMCs), taken at baseline. The receptors come from a human donor with classical Hodgkin lymphoma.

The chain joins TRBV9 to TRBJ2-1; D is uncertain. The CDR3 contains 15 residues. The V gene lost 0 bases and the J gene lost 0 bases, with 7 bases spanning the gap. CDR1 is SGDLS and CDR2 is YYNGEE in the germline V gene. CDR3 loop: CASSVAESSYNEQFF. For the CDR3, the DNA is TGTGCCAGCAGCGTAGCAGAGAGCTCCTACAATGAGCAGTTCTTC. The full variable domain, in which reference TRBV9 and TRBJ2-1 provide the parts outside the CDR3, is DSGVTQTPKHLITATGQRVTLRCSPRSGDLSVYWYQQSLDQGLQFLIQYYNGEERAKGNILERFSAQQFPDLHSELNLSSLELGDSALYFCASSVAESSYNEQFFGPGTRLTVL.

The genes are TRBV29-1 and TRBJ1-1; D might be TRBD1 (6 bases). The CDR3 is 13 residues long. The germline V gene encodes CDR1 SQVTM and CDR2 ANQGSEA. Trimming cost V 3 bases and J 1 base, with 9 bases left between them. The CDR3: CSVEPGQNTEAFF. The CDR3 nucleotides read TGCAGCGTTGAGCCGGGACAGAACACTGAAGCTTTCTTT.

The CDR3 DNA follows: TGTGCCAGCAGTTACGACCCAGGGGGACAGCCCCAGCATTTT. Its protein product is CASSYDPGGQPQHF. This chain links TRBV6-5 with TRBJ1-5; 7 bases match TRBD1. CDR1 and CDR2 from the germline V gene are MNHEY and SVGAGI. The CDR3 runs to 14 residues. The V and J ends lost 2 bases and 7 bases, in that order; junction bases with no gene match: 5.

The CDR3 reads CASSGTPQETQYF. CDR3 DNA sequence: TGTGCCAGCAGCGGGACTCCCCAAGAGACCCAGTACTTC. The chain employs TRBV9 and TRBJ2-5; D might be TRBD2 (5 bases). Trimming shortened V by 3 bases and J by 1 base, and 7 bases separated the two germline ends. The CDR3 is made up of 13 amino acids. Germline lookup yields CDR1 SGDLS and CDR2 YYNGEE.

The chain couples TRBV11-3 to TRBJ2-3; D gene unclear. This CDR3 is 16 amino acids long. Trimming stripped 5 bases from V and 2 bases from J, with 17 bases between. Germline V gene sequence: CDR1 SGHNT, CDR2 YENEEA. The DNA for the CDR3 is TGTGCCAGCAGCCCGGGTTCTGCGCCTTCCACAGATACGCAGTATTTT. Protein product: CASSPGSAPSTDTQYF.

The V and J genes are TRBV20-1 and TRBJ2-5, with unresolved D. This CDR3 is built from 10 residues. Germline CDR1 and CDR2: DFQATT and SNEGSKA (reference sequence). The germline V and J ends were trimmed by 4 bases and 5 bases, with 5 bases remaining between them. The CDR3 DNA reads as TGCAGTGCTATTCGGGAGACCCAGTACTTC. Amino acids: CSAIRETQYF.

Comments on this clone: This sample includes further DNA sequences coding for the same CDR3. CDR3 nucleotides: TGTGCCTGGGAGGAGGAGGGGGGTCGGGGCTACACCTTC. This encodes CAWEEEGGRGYTF. The V and J genes are TRBV30 and TRBJ1-2; the D gene is possibly TRBD1 (6 bases). The CDR3 totals 13 residues. The V end was cut by 5 bases, the J end by 8 bases, with 18 bases between. The germline gives CDR1 GTSNPN, CDR2 SVGIG (reference sequence).

The J gene is TRBJ2-4, the V gene TRBV7-2, with D perhaps TRBD2 (6 bases). The length of the CDR3 is 17 residues. Germline CDR1 reads SGHTA; CDR2 reads FQGNSA. V lost 7 bases, J lost 0 bases, and 19 bases lay in between. The DNA of the CDR3 is TGTGCCAGCACCCTAAGGACGGGGGACTTAGCCAAAAACATTCAGTACTTC. Residues: CASTLRTGDLAKNIQYF. Complete variable domain (other parts from reference TRBV7-2 and TRBJ2-4): GAGVSQSPSNKVTEKGKDVELRCDPISGHTALYWYRQSLGQGLEFLIYFQGNSAPDKSGLPSDRFSAERTGGSVSTLTIQRTQQEDSAVYLCASTLRTGDLAKNIQYFGAGTRLSVL.

The gene calls are TRBV27 and TRBJ2-3, with 7 bases that match TRBD2. Germline V gene lookup returns CDR1 MNHEY and CDR2 SMNVEV (reference sequence). The CDR3 consists of 14 residues. Losses at the gene ends were 7 bases for V and 6 bases for J; bases not matched to a gene: 10. The CDR3 DNA sequence: TGTGCCAGCAAGCTGAGCGGGGTTTCCGATACGCAGTATTTT. It specifies CASKLSGVSDTQYF.

The table lists this clone with a count of one. The chain couples TRBV6-4 to TRBJ2-1; the D is unclear. The germline CDR1 and CDR2 sequences are MRHNA and SNTAGT. The length of the CDR3 is 15 residues. Trimming shortened V by 4 bases and J by 5 bases, and 15 bases separated the two germline ends. Here the CDR3 reads CASSASRGGDNEQFF. CDR3 sequence (DNA): TGTGCCAGCAGTGCCTCCCGTGGTGGCGACAATGAGCAGTTCTTC.